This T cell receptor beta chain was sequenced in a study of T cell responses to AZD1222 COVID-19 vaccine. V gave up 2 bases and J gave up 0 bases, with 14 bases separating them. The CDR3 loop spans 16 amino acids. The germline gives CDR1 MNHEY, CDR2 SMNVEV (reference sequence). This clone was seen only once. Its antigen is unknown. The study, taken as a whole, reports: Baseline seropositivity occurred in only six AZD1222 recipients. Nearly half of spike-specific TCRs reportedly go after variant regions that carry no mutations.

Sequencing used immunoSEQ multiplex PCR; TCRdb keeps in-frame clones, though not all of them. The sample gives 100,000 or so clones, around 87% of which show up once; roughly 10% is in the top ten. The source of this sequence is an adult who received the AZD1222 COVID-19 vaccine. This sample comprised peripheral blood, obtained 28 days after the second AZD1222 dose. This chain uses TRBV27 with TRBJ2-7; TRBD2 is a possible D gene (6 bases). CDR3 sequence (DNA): TGTGCCAGCAGTTTAGGGGGGAGGATAAACTCCTACGAGCAGTACTTC. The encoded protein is CASSLGGRINSYEQYF.